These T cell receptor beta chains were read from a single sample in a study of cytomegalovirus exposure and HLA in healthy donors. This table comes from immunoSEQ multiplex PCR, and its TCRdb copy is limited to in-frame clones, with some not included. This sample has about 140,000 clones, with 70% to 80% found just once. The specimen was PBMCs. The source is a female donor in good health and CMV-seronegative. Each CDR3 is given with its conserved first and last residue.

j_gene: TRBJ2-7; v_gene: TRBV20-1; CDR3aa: CRGDISYEQYF
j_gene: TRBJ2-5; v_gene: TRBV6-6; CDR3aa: CASKAAGGQETQYF
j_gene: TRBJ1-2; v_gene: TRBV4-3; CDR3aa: CASSHTTGGYGYTF
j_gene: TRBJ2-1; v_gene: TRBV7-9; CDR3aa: CASSAERGGSSYNEQFF
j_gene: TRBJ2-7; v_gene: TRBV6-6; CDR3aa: CASVWEFLGEQYF
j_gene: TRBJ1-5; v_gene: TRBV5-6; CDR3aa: CASSLASGVGWQPQHF
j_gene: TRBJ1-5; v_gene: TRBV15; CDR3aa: CATSQGAFSNQPQHF
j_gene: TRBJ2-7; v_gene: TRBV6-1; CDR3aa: CASSEGVSGNYEQYF
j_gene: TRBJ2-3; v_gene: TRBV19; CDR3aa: CASSGATGHPSTDTQYF
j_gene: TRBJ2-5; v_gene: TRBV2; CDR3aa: CASSRDRGPETQYF
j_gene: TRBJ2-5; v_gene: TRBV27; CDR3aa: CASSLWAGDGQETQYF
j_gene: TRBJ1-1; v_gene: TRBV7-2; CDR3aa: CASTSGGRTEAFF
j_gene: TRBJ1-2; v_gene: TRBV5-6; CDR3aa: CASSLNRVGYTF
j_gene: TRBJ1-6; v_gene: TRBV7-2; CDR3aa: CASIRDGSYNSPLHF
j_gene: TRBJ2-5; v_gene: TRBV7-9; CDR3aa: CASSTGVVRETQYF